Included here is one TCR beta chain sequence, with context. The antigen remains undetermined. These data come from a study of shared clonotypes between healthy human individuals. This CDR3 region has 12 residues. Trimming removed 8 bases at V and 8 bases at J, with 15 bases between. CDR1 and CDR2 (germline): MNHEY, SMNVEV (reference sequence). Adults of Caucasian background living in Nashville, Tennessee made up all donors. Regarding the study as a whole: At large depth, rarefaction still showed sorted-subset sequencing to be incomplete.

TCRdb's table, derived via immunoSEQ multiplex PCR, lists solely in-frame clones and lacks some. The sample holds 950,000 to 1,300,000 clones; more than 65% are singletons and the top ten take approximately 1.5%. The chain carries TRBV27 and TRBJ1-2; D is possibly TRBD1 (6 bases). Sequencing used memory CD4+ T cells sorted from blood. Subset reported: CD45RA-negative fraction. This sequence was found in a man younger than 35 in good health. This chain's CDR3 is CASPPRQVGYTF. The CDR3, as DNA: TGTGCCAGCCCTCCTCGACAGGTCGGCTACACCTTC.